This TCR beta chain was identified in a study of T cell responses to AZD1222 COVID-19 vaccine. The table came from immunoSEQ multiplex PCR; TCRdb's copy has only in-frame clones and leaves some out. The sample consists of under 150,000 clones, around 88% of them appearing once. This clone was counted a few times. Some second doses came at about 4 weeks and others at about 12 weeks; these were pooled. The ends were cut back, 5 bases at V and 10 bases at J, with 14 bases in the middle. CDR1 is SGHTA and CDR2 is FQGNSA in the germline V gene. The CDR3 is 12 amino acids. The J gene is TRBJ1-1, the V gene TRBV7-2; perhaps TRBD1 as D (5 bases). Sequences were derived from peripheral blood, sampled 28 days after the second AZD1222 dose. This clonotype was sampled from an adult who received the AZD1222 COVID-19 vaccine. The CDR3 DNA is TGTGCCAGCAGCCAAAGTAGGGGTAGAGCTTTCTTT. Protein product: CASSQSRGRAFF.